A single sample is the source of the 2 T cell receptor beta chains below, sequenced in a study of blood T cells in healthy people across ages. A second about 7 to 12 cycle PCR used barcoded and J-beta primers. TCRdb re-analysed the 5' RACE reads in MiXCR, keeping a single row per CDR3 protein. Found here are some 700,000 distinct CDR3 sequences, approximately 43% of them singletons; the top ten hold 20% to 25%. Specimen: blood. These receptors all stem from an older woman in good health.

This clonotype was seen ten or more times. J is TRBJ2-3 and V is TRBV29-1, with unresolved D. Looked up from germline, CDR1 is SQVTM and CDR2 is ANQGSEA. The CDR3 is 13 amino acids. V lost 4 bases to trimming and J lost 0 bases, with 8 bases between them. The CDR3 sequence: CSVARTSTDTQYF. For the CDR3, the DNA is TGCAGCGTTGCTAGAACTAGCACAGATACGCAGTATTTT.

This clonotype was observed at least ten times. A much larger clone lies one base from this, so it may be a read error. The chain joins TRBV20-1 to TRBJ2-1; possibly TRBD1 or TRBD2 for D (5 bases each). The J call may be mistaken, given a closer DNA end match to TRBJ2-7. Germline loops: CDR1 DFQATT, CDR2 SNEGSKA (reference sequence). This CDR3 contains 15 residues. DNA for the CDR3: TGCAGTGCCATGTATCGACGGGGCCTCTACAATGAGCAGTACTTC. Translation: CSAMYRRGLYNEQYF.